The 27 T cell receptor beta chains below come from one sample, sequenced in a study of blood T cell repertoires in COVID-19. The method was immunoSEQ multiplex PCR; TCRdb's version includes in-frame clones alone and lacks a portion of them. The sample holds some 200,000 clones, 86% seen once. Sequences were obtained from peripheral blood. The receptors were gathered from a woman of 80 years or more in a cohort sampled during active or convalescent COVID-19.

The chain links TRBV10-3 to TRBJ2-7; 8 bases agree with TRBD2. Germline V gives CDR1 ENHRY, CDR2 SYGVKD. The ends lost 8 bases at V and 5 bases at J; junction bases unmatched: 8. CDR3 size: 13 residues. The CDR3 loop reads CAIGVGRGDEQYV. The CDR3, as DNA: TGTGCCATCGGGGTCGGGAGGGGTGACGAGCAGTACGTC.

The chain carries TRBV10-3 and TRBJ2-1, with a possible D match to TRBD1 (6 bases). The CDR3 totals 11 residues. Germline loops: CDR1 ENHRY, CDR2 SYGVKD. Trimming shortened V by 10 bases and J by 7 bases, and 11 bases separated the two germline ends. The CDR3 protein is CATNRANEQFF. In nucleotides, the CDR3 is TGTGCCACGAACAGGGCTAATGAGCAGTTCTTC.

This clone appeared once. CDR3 sequence: CASSQGGQGSISGNTIYF. The CDR3 DNA reads TGTGCCAGCAGCCAGGGGGGACAGGGGAGCATTTCAGGAAACACCATATATTTT. The chain links TRBV3-1 (or the pseudogene TRBV3-2) to TRBJ1-3; 10 bases fit TRBD1. V shed 3 bases, J shed 4 bases, and the junction held 12 bases outside the gene matches. Germline V CDR1 and CDR2: LGHDT, YNNKEL (reference sequence). The CDR3 runs to 18 residues.

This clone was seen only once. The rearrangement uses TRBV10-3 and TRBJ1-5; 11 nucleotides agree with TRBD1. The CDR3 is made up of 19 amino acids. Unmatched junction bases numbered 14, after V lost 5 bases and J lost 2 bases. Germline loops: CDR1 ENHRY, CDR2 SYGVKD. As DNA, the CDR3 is TGTGCCATCAGTCCTATTCCGGGACAGGGGGAGTTAGGCAATCAGCCCCAGCATTTT. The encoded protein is CAISPIPGQGELGNQPQHF.

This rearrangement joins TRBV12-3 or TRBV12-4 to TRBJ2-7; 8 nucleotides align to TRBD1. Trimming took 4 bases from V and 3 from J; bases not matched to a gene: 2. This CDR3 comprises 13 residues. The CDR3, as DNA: TGTGCCAGCAGTTACGACAGGGGCTACGAGCAGTACTTC. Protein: CASSYDRGYEQYF.

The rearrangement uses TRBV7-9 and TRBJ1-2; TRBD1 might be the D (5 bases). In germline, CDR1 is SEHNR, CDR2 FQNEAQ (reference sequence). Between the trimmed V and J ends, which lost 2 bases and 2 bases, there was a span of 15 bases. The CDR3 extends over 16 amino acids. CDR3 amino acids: CASSLPSVAGNYGYTF. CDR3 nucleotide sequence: TGTGCCAGCAGCTTACCAAGCGTTGCAGGGAACTATGGCTACACCTTC.

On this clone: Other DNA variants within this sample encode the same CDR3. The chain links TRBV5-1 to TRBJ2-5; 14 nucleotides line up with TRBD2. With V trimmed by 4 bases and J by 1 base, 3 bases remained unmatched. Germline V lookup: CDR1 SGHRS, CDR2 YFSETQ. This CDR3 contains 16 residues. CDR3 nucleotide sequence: TGCGCCAGCAGCCCCGGGACTAGCGGGGGCCAAGAGACCCAGTACTTC. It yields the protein CASSPGTSGGQETQYF. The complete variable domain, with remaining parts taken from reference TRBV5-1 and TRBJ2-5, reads KAGVTQTPRYLIKTRGQQVTLSCSPISGHRSVSWYQQTPGQGLQFLFEYFSETQRNKGNFPGRFSGRQFSNSRSEMNVSTLELGDSALYLCASSPGTSGGQETQYFGPGTRLLVL.

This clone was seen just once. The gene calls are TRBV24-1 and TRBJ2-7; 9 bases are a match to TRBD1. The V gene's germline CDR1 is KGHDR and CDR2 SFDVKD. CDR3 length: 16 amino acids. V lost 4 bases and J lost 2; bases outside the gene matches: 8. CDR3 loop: CATSDSGQGKTYEQYF. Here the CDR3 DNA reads TGTGCCACCAGTGACTCGGGACAGGGAAAAACCTACGAGCAGTACTTC.

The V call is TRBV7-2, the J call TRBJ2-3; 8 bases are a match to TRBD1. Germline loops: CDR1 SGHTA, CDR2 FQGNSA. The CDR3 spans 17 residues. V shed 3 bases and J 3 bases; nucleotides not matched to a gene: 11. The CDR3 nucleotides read TGTGCCAGCAGCTTCGACAGGGGTTTTTTTAGTACAGATACGCAGTATTTT. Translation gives CASSFDRGFFSTDTQYF.

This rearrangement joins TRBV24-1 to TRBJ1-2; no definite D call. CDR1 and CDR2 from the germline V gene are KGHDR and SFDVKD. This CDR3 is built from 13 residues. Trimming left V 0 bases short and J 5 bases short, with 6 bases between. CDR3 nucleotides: TGTGCCACCAGTGATTTGACTACTTATGGCTACACCTTC. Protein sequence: CATSDLTTYGYTF.

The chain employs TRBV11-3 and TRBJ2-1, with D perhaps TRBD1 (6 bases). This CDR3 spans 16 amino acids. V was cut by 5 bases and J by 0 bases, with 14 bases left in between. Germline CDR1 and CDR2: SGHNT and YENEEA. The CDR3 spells CASSVKTGSSYNEQFF. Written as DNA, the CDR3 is TGTGCCAGCAGCGTCAAGACAGGTAGCTCCTACAATGAGCAGTTCTTC. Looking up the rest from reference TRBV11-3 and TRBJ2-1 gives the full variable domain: EAGVVQSPRYKIIEKKQPVAFWCNPISGHNTLYWYLQNLGQGPELLIRYENEEAVDDSQLPKDRFSAERLKGVDSTLKIQPAELGDSAVYLCASSVKTGSSYNEQFFGPGTRLTVL.

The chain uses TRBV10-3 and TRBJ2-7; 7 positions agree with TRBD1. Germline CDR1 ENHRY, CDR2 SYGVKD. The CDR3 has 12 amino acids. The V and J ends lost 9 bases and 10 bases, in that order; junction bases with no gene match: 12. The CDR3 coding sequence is TGTGCCATAACTCCAGACAGGGTGGTTCAGTACGTC. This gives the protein CAITPDRVVQYV.

CDR3 region: CASRGQPNTEAFF. DNA of the CDR3: TGTGCCAGCAGAGGACAGCCGAACACTGAAGCTTTCTTT. The chain carries TRBV2 and TRBJ1-1; perhaps TRBD1 as D (6 bases). V lost 6 bases, J lost 1 base, and 9 bases lay in between. The V gene's germline CDR1 is SNHLY and CDR2 FYNNEI. This CDR3 has 13 amino acids.

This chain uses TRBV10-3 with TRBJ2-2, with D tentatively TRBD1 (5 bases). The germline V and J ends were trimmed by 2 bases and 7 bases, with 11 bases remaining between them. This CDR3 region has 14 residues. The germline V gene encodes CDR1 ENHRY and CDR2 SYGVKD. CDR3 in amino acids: CAISEAQGVGELFF. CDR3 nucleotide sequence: TGTGCCATCAGTGAGGCGCAGGGTGTCGGGGAGCTGTTTTTT.

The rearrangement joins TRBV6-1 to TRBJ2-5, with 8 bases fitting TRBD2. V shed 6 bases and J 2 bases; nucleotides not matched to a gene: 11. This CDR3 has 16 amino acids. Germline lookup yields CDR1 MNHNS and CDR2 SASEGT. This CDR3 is CASREHFSGNQETQYF. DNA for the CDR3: TGTGCCAGCAGGGAACATTTTAGCGGGAATCAAGAGACCCAGTACTTC.

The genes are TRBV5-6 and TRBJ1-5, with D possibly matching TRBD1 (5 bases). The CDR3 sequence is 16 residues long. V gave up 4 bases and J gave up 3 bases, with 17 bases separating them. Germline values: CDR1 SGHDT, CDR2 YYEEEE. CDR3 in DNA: TGTGCCAGCAGCCCCTTCTTAGACAGACTCAATCAGCCCCAGCATTTT. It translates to CASSPFLDRLNQPQHF.

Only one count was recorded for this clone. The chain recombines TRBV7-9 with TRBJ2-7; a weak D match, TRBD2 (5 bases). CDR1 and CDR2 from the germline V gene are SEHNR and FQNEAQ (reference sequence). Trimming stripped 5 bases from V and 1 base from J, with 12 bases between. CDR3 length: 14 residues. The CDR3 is CASSPHRGSYEQYF. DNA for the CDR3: TGTGCCAGCAGCCCGCATCGGGGATCCTACGAGCAGTACTTC.

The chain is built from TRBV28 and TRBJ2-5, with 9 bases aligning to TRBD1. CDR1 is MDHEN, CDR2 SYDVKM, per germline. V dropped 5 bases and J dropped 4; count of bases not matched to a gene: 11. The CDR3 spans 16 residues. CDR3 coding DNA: TGTGCCAGCAGTCTCTCGGGACAGGGAGCTTTAGAGACCCAGTACTTC. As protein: CASSLSGQGALETQYF.

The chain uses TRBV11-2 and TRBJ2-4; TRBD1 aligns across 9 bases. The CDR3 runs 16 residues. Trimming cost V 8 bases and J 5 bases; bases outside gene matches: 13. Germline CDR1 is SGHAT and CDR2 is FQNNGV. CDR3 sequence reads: CASAHAPTGGQNIQYF. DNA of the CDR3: TGTGCCAGCGCTCACGCTCCGACAGGGGGGCAAAACATTCAGTACTTC. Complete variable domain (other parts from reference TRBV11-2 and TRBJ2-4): EAGVAQSPRYKIIEKRQSVAFWCNPISGHATLYWYQQILGQGPKLLIQFQNNGVVDDSQLPKDRFSAERLKGVDSTLKIQPAKLEDSAVYLCASAHAPTGGQNIQYFGAGTRLSVL.

CDR3 protein: CASRLPGQANTGELFF. The CDR3 nucleotides are TGCGCCAGCAGATTGCCGGGACAGGCGAACACCGGGGAGCTGTTTTTT. The V gene is TRBV10-1, the J gene TRBJ2-2, with 8 bases aligning to TRBD1. The CDR3 totals 16 residues. Germline CDR1 WNHNN, CDR2 SYGVQD (reference sequence). V lost 6 bases, J lost 0 bases, and 6 bases stayed unmatched.

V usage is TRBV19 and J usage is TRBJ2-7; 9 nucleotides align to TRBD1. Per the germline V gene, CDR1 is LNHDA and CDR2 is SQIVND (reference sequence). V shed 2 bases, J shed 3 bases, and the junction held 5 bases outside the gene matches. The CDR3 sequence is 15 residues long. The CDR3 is CASSILDRGGYEQYF. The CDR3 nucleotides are TGTGCCAGTAGTATACTCGACAGGGGGGGCTACGAGCAGTACTTC.

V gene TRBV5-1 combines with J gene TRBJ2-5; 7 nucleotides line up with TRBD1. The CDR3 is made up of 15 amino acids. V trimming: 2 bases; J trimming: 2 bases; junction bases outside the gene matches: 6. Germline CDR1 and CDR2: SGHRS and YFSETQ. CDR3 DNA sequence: TGCGCCAGCAGCTTTCTAACAGGGGTGCAAGAGACCCAGTACTTC. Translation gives CASSFLTGVQETQYF. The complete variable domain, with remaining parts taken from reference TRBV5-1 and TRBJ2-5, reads KAGVTQTPRYLIKTRGQQVTLSCSPISGHRSVSWYQQTPGQGLQFLFEYFSETQRNKGNFPGRFSGRQFSNSRSEMNVSTLELGDSALYLCASSFLTGVQETQYFGPGTRLLVL.

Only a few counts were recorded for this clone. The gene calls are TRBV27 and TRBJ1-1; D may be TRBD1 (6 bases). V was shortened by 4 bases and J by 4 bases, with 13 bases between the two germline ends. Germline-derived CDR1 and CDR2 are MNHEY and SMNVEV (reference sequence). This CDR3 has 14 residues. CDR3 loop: CASSYRVAATEAFF. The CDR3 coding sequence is TGTGCCAGCAGTTACAGGGTCGCTGCCACTGAAGCTTTCTTT.

The CDR3 here is CASSFSGQGANTIYF. The DNA of the CDR3 is TGCGCCAGCAGCTTTTCGGGACAGGGGGCAAACACCATATATTTT. V usage is TRBV5-1 and J usage is TRBJ1-3, with TRBD1 matching over 12 bases. Trimming cost V 2 bases and J 6 bases; bases outside gene matches: 3. The CDR3 length is 15 residues. CDR1 is SGHRS, CDR2 YFSETQ, per germline.

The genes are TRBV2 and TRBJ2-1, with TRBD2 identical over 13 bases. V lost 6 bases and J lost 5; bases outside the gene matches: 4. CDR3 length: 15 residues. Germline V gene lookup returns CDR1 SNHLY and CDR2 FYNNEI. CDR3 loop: CASRPGTSGDNEQFF. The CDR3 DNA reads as TGTGCCAGCAGGCCCGGGACTAGCGGGGACAATGAGCAGTTCTTC.

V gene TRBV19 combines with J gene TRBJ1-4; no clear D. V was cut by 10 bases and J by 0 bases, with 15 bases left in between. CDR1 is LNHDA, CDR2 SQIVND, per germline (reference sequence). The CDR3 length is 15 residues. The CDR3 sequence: CATSEVSATNEKLFF. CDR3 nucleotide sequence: TGTGCCACTTCCGAAGTCTCGGCAACTAATGAAAAACTGTTTTTT.

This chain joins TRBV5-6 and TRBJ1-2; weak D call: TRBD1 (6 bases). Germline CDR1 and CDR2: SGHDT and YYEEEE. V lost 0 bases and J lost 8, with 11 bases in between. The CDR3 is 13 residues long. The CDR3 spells CASSLAYRDGYTF. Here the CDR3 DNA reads TGTGCCAGCAGCTTGGCCTACAGGGACGGCTACACCTTC. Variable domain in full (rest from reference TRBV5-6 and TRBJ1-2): DAGVTQSPTHLIKTRGQQVTLRCSPKSGHDTVSWYQQALGQGPQFIFQYYEEEERQRGNFPDRFSGHQFPNYSSELNVNALLLGDSALYLCASSLAYRDGYTFGSGTRLTVV.